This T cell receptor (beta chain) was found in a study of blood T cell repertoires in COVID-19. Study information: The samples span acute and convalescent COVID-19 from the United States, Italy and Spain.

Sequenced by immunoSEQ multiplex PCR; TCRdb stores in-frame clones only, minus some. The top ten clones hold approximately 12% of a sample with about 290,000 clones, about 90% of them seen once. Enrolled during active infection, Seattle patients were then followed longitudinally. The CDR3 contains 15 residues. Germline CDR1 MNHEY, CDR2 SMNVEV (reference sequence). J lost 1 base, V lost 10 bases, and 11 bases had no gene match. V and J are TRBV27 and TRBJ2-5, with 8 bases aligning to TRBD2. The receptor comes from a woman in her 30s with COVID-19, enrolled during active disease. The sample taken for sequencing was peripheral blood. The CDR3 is CATKLSAGGQETQYF. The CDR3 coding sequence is TGTGCCACCAAACTCTCCGCGGGGGGCCAAGAGACCCAGTACTTC.